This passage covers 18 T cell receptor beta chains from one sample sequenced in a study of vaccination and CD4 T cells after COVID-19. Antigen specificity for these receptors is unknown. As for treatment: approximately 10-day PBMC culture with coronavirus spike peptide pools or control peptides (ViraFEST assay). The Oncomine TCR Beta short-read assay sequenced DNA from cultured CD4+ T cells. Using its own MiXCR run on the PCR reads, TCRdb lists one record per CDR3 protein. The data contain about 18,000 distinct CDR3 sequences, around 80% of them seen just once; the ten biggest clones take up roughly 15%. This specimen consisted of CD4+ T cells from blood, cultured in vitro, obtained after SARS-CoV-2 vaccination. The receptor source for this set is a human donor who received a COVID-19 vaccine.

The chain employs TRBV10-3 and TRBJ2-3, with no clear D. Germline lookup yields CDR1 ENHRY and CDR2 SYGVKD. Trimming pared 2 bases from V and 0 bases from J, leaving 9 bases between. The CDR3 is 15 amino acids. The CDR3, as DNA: TGTGCCATCAGTGAGGGGATAGGTAGCACAGATACGCAGTATTTT. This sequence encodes CAISEGIGSTDTQYF.

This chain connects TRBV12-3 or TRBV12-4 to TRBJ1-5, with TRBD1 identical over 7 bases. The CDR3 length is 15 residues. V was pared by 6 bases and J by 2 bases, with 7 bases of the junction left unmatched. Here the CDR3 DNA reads TGTGCCAGCAGCGCAAATACAGGGGGCAATCAGCCCCAGCATTTT. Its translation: CASSANTGGNQPQHF.

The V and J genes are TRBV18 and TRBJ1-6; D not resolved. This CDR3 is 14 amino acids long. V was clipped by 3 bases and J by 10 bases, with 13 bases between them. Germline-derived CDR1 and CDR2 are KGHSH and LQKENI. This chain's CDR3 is CASSPEKVRSPLHF. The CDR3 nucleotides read TGTGCCAGCTCACCGGAAAAGGTCAGGTCACCCCTCCACTTT.

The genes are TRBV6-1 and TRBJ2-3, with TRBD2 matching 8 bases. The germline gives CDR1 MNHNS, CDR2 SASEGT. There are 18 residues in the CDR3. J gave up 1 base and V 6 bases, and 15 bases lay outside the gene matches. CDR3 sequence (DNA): TGTGCCAGCAGCCGAAAACACCAACTAGCGGACCGCACAGATACGCAGTATTTT. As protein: CASSRKHQLADRTDTQYF.

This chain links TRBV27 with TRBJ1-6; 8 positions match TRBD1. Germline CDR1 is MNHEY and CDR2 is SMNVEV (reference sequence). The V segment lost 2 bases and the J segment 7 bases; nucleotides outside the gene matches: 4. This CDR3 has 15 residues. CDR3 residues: CASSLTWTGNSPLHF. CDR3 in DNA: TGTGCCAGCAGTTTAACGTGGACAGGGAATTCACCCCTCCACTTT.

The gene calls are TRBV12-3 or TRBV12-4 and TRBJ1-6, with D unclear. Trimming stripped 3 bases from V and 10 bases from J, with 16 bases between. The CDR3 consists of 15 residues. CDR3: CASSFGDLPRSPLHF. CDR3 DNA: TGTGCCAGCAGTTTCGGAGACCTACCGAGGTCACCCCTCCACTTT.

The DNA of the CDR3 is TGTGCCAGCAGCCAAGAGTTGAGGGTAGATACGCAGTATTTT. It specifies CASSQELRVDTQYF. The V gene is TRBV4-2, the J gene TRBJ2-3; possibly TRBD2 for D (5 bases). V was shortened by 0 bases and J by 5 bases, with 9 bases between the two germline ends. The germline V gene has CDR1 LGHNA and CDR2 YNFKEQ. The length of the CDR3 is 14 residues.

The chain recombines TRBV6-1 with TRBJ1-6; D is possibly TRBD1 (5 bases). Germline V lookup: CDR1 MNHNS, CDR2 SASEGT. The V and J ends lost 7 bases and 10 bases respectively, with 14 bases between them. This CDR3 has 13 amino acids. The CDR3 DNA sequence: TGTGCCAGCACGGGCAGGAGGGACTCACCCCTCCACTTT. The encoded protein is CASTGRRDSPLHF.

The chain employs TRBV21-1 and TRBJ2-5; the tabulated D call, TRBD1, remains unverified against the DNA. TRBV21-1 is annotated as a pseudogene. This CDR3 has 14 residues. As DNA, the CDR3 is TGTGCCAGCAGCAAAGGGGACAGCCAAGAGACCCAGTACTTC. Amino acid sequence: CASSKGDSQETQYF.

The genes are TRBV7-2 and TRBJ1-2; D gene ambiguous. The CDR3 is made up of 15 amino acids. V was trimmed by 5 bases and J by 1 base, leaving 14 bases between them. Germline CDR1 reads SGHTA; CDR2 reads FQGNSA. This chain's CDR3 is CASSPRLGINYGYTF. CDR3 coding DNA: TGTGCCAGCAGCCCACGCCTAGGGATTAACTATGGCTACACCTTC.

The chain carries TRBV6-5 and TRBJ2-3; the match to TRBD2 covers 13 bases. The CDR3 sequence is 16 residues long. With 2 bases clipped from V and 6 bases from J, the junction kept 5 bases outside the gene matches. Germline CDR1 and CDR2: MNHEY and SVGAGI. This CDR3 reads CASSYQLAGGRDTQYF. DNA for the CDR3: TGTGCCAGCAGTTACCAACTAGCGGGGGGGCGTGATACGCAGTATTTT.

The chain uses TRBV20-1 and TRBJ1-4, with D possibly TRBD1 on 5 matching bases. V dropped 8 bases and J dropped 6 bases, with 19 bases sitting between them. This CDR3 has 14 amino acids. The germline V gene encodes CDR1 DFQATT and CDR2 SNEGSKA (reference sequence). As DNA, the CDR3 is TGCAGTACGAGTCCCCCTACAGGATATGAAAAACTGTTTTTT. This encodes CSTSPPTGYEKLFF.

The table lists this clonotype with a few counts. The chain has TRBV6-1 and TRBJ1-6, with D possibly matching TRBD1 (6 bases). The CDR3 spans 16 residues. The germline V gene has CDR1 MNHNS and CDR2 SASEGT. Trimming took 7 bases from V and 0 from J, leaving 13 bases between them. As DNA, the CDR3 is TGTGCCAGCACCCCGGGACAACGCTCCTATAATTCACCCCTCCACTTT. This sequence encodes CASTPGQRSYNSPLHF.

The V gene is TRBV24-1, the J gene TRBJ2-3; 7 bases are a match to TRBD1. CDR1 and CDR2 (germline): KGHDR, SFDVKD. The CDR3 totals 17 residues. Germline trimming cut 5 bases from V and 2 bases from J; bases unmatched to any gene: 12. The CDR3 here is CATSGYRQGKFTDTQYF. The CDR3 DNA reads TGTGCCACCAGTGGGTACAGACAGGGAAAGTTCACAGATACGCAGTATTTT.

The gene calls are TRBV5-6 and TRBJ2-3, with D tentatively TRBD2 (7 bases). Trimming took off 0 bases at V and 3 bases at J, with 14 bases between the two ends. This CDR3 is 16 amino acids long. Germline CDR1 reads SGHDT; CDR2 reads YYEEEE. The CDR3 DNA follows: TGTGCCAGCAGCTTGGAGTCGGGGGGCGGGACAGATACGCAGTATTTT. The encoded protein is CASSLESGGGTDTQYF.

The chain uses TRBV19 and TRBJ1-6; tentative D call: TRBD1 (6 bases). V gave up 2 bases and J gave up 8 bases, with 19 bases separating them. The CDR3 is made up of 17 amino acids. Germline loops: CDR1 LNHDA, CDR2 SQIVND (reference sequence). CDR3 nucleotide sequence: TGTGCCAGTAGTATACCACCCCGGGGCAGGGGTTATTCACCCCTCCACTTT. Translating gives CASSIPPRGRGYSPLHF.

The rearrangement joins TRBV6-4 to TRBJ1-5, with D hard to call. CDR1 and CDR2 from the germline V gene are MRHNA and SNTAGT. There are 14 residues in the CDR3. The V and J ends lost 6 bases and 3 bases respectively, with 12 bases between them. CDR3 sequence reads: CASSQDGDNQPQHF. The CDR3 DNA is TGTGCCAGCAGCCAGGACGGGGACAATCAGCCCCAGCATTTT.

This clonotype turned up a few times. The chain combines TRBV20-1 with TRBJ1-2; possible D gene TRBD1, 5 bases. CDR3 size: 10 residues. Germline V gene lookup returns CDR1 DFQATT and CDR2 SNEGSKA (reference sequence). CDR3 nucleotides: TGCAGGGGGGGACCCTATGGCTACACCTTC. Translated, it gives CRGGPYGYTF.